This T cell receptor (beta chain) comes out of a study of T cells in Graves' hyperthyroidism and ophthalmopathy. The investigators amplified TCR beta CDR3 regions from RNA transcripts. When the TCR CDR3 underwent first-round RT-PCR, the HTBI primer set was used. TCRdb reprocessed the multiplex PCR reads via MiXCR and lists one record per CDR3 protein. The sample holds approximately 870,000 distinct CDR3 sequences, about two fifths seen once. CDR1 is SQVTM and CDR2 is ANQGSEA in the germline V gene. Deletions cut 4 bases from V and 0 bases from J, with 13 bases between. CDR3 length: 14 residues. This clonotype was recorded many times.

Sequencing was done on a sample of blood. The chain employs TRBV29-1 and TRBJ2-7; possible D gene TRBD2, 6 bases. This TCR derives from a young man with Graves' hyperthyroidism. The CDR3 reads CSVALGGNSYEQYF. The CDR3 DNA sequence: TGCAGCGTTGCCCTAGGCGGGAACTCCTACGAGCAGTACTTC.